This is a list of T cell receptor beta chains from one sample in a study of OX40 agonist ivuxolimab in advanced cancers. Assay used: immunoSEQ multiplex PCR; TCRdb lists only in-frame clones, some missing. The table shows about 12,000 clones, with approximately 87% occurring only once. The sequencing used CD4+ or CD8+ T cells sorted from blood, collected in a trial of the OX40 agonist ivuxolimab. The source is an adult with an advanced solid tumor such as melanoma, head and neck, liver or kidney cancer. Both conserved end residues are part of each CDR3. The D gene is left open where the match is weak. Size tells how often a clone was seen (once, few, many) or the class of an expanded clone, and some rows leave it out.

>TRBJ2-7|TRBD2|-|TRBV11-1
CASSLDRTSGSTEQYF
TGTGCCAGCAGCTTAGATCGGACTAGCGGGAGCACCGAGCAGTACTTC
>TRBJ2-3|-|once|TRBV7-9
CASSLTGTSTDTQYF
TGTGCCAGCAGCTTAACCGGGACTAGCACAGATACGCAGTATTTT
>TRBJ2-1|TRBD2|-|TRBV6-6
CASSPRVAGSYNEQFF
TGTGCCAGCAGCCCCCGGGTAGCGGGAAGCTACAATGAGCAGTTCTTC
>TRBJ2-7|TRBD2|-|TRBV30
CAWRRGLAGDEQYF
TGTGCCTGGAGGAGGGGTCTAGCGGGAGACGAGCAGTACTTC
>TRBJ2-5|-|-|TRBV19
CASNNGPQETQYF
TGTGCCAGTAATAACGGACCCCAAGAGACCCAGTACTTC
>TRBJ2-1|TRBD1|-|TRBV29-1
CSVEKGTGSYNEQFF
TGCAGCGTTGAAAAAGGGACAGGTTCCTACAATGAGCAGTTCTTC
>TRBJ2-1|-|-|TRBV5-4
CASSWTANNEQFF
TGTGCCAGCAGCTGGACAGCGAACAATGAGCAGTTCTTC
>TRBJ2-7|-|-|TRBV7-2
CASSPEGLRSYEQYF
TGTGCCAGCAGCCCCGAGGGTCTTCGATCCTACGAGCAGTACTTC
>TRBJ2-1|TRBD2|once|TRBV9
CASGGTSGFSSYNEQFF
TGTGCCAGCGGAGGGACTAGCGGGTTTAGCTCCTACAATGAGCAGTTCTTC
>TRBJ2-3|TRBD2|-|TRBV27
CASQREAGTDTQYF
TGTGCCAGCCAGCGGGAGGCGGGCACAGATACGCAGTATTTT
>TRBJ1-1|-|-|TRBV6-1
CASTALQGNTEAFF
TGTGCCAGCACGGCTCTACAGGGGAACACTGAAGCTTTCTTT
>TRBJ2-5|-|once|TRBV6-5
CASSYQWTQYF
TGTGCCAGCAGTTATCAGTGGACCCAGTACTTC
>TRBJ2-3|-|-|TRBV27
CASSFWGAGDTQYF
TGTGCCAGCAGTTTTTGGGGCGCAGGAGATACGCAGTATTTT
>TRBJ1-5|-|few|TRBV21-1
CASSYAGRNQPQHF
TGTGCCAGCAGTTACGCGGGACGAAATCAGCCCCAGCATTTT
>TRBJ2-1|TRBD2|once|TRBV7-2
CASSSLAGGGSEQFF
TGTGCCAGCAGCTCCTTAGCGGGAGGAGGGAGTGAGCAGTTCTTC
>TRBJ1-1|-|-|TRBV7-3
CASSLTGKTEAFF
TGTGCCAGCAGCTTAACAGGGAAGACTGAAGCTTTCTTT
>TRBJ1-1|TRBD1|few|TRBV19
CASSIGQGNEAFF
TGTGCCAGTAGTATAGGACAGGGGAATGAAGCTTTCTTT
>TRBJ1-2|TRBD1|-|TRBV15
CATSRASTGAGGYTF
TGTGCCACCAGCAGAGCCTCGACAGGGGCTGGTGGCTACACCTTC
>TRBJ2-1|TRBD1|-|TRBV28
CASSHPGQGYDEQFF
TGTGCCAGCAGCCATCCGGGACAGGGTTATGATGAGCAGTTCTTC
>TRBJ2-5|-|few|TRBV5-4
CASSSAGGQETQYF
TGTGCCAGCAGCTCCGCCGGGGGCCAAGAGACCCAGTACTTC
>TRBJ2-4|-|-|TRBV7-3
CASGLPGENIQYF
TGTGCCAGCGGTCTCCCTGGGGAAAACATTCAGTACTTC
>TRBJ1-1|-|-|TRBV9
CASSYSQAAEAFF
TGTGCCAGCAGTTACTCCCAGGCGGCTGAAGCTTTCTTT
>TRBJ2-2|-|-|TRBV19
CASSIGGAQGELFF
TGTGCCAGTAGTATTGGGGGGGCGCAGGGGGAGCTGTTTTTT
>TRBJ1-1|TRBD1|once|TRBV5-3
CARDFMWTGVENTEAFF
TGTGCCAGAGACTTCATGTGGACAGGGGTAGAGAACACTGAAGCTTTCTTT